This T cell receptor (beta chain) appears in the sequencing data of a study of shared clonotypes between healthy human individuals. Study findings and constraints: Sampling was confined to blood; repertoires within tissues likely differ. In general, naive subsets displayed greater estimated richness than memory subsets did.

For this clone: The antigen remains unidentified.

The assay was run at deep level. Several immunoSEQ plates received, in even portions, the genomic DNA of each subset. Sequencing used immunoSEQ multiplex PCR; TCRdb keeps in-frame clones, though not all of them. Among about 580,000 clones listed, about 98% were seen once. The CDR3 is 16 amino acids. The V gene lost 1 base and the J gene lost 2 bases, with 13 bases spanning the gap. In germline, CDR1 is PRHDT, CDR2 FYEKMQ (reference sequence). Terminally differentiated effector memory CD45RA+ cells were left out of the naive CD8 fraction, which was CD45RO-negative and positively selected for CCR7. Sequencing was done on a sample of naive CD8+ T cells sorted from blood. This receptor was taken from a man aged 30 to 39 in good health. The genes are TRBV13 and TRBJ2-3; D may be TRBD2 (6 bases). CDR3 sequence reads: CASSLAREFPTDTQYF. In nucleotides, the CDR3 is TGTGCCAGCAGCTTAGCTCGGGAGTTCCCCACAGATACGCAGTATTTT.